This T cell receptor (beta chain) was recorded in a study of vaccination and CD4 T cells after COVID-19. Whole-study context: Investigators drew the post-COVID samples a median roughly 96 days after diagnosis, with a range of 35 to 161.

The CDR3 extends over 11 amino acids. After removal of 6 bases from V and 9 bases from J, the junction contained 4 bases not matched to a gene. Germline V gene lookup returns CDR1 MRHNA and CDR2 SNTAGT. At the Johns Hopkins FTIC core, DNA taken from cultured CD4+ T cells was sequenced by way of the Oncomine TCR Beta short-read assay. TCRdb reanalysed the PCR reads using MiXCR and keeps one entry per CDR3 protein. The sample includes approximately 21,000 distinct CDR3 sequences, roughly a quarter of them seen just once. By frequency in the sample, this clonotype is medium-sized. Its antigen remains unidentified. Overall study findings and caveats: With convalescent patients, a median roughly 83% of reactive clones emerged solely after vaccination. Convalescent patients had 304 of 307 vaccine-specific clones showing spike mono-reactivity.

Sample treatment: 10-day PBMC culture with coronavirus spike peptide pools or control peptides (ViraFEST assay). The chain links TRBV6-4 to TRBJ1-2; 7 positions match TRBD1. The sample consisted of cultured CD4+ T cells from blood. The sequence came from a human donor with COVID-19. CDR3 DNA sequence: TGTGCCAGCAGCAGACAGGGAAGCTACACCTTC. Its protein is CASSRQGSYTF.